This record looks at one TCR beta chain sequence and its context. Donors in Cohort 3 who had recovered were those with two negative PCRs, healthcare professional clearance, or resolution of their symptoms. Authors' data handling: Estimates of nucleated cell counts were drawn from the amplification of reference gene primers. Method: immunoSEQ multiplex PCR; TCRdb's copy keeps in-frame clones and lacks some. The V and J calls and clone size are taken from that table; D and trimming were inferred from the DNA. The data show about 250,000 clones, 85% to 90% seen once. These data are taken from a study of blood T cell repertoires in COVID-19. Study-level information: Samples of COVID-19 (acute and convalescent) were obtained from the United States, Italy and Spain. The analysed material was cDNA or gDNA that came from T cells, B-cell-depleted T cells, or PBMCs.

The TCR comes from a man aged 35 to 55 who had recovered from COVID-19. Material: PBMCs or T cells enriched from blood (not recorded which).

CDR3: CASSGQGDRGLFF. Here the CDR3 DNA reads TGTGCCAGCAGCGGACAGGGGGACCGGGGACTGTTTTTT. The genes are TRBV5-4 and TRBJ1-4; 10 bases are shared with TRBD1. Trimming took 4 bases from V and 13 from J; bases not matched to a gene: 7. The germline CDR1 and CDR2 sequences are SGHNT and YYREEE (reference sequence). CDR3 length equals 13 residues.